This T cell receptor (beta chain) was captured by sequencing in a study of cytomegalovirus exposure and HLA in healthy donors. Vbeta (60) and Jbeta (13) primers were used in the PCR. Measured with immunoSEQ multiplex PCR; TCRdb has only the in-frame clones, and not every one. The table records roughly 150,000 clones, around 80% of them present only once. The CDR3 runs to 14 residues. Trimming shortened V by 4 bases and J by 8 bases, and 14 bases separated the two germline ends. Germline-derived CDR1 and CDR2 are LGHNA and YNFKEQ. This clone has a handful of counts. Sequencing was carried out using PBMCs. The chain is built from TRBV4-2 and TRBJ1-4, with D uncertain. The sequence was collected from a man aged 18 to 29 in good health and CMV-seropositive. CDR3 protein: CASSRGVSGEKLFF. The CDR3 region has the DNA TGTGCCAGCAGCCGGGGAGTGAGTGGGGAAAAACTGTTTTTT.